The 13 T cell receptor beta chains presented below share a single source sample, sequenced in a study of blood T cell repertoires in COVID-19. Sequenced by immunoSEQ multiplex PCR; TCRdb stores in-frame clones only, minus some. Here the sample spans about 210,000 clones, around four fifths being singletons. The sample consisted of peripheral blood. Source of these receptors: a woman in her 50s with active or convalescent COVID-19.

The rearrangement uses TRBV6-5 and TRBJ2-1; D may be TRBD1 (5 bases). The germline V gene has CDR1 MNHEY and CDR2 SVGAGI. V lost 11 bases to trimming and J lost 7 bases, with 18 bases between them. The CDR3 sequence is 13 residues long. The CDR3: CALGATPGNEQFF. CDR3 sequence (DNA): TGTGCCCTAGGGGCCACCCCCGGTAATGAGCAGTTCTTC.

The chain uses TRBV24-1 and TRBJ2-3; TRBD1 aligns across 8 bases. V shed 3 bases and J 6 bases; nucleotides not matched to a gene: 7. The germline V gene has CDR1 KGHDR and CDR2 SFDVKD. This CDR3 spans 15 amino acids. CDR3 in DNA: TGTGCCACCAGTGATCCGACAGGGGCGGGGGATACGCAGTATTTT. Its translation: CATSDPTGAGDTQYF.

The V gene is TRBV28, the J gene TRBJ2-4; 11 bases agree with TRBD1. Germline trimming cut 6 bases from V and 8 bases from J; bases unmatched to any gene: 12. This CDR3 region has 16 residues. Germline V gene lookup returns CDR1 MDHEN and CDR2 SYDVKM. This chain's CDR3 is CASSRDRGTFVDIQYF. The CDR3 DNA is TGTGCCAGCAGCCGGGACAGGGGGACTTTCGTGGACATTCAGTACTTC.

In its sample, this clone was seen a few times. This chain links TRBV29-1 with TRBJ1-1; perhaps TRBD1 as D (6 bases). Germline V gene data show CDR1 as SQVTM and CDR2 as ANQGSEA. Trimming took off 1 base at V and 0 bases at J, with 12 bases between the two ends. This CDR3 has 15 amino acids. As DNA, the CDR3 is TGCAGCGTTGAAGGGTCGACAGGAATGAACACTGAAGCTTTCTTT. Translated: CSVEGSTGMNTEAFF.

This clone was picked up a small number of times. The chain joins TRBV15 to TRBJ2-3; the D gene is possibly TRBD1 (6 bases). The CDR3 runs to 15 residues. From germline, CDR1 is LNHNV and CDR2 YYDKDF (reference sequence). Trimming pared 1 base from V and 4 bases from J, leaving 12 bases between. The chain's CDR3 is CATSRGDTGPDTQYF. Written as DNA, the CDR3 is TGTGCCACCAGCAGAGGGGATACAGGGCCAGATACGCAGTATTTT.

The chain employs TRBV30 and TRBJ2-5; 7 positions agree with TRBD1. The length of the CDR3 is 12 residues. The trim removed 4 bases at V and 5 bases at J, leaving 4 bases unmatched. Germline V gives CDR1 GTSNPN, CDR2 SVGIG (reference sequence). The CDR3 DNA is TGTGCCTGGAAGGGGGCAGGGGAGACCCAGTACTTC. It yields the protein CAWKGAGETQYF.

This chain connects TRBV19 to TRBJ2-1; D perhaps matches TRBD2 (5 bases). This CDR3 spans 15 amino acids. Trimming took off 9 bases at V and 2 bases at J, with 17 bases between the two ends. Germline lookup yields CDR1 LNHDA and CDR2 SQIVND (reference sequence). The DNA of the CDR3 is TGTGCCAGCCGGTCGGGTCTAGCTGCCTACAATGAGCAGTTCTTC. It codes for CASRSGLAAYNEQFF.

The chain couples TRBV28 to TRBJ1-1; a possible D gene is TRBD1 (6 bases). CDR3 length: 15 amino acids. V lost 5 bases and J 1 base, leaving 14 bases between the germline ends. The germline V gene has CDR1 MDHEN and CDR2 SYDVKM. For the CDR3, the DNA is TGTGCCAGCAGTGAACAGGGAAAGTCGAACACTGAAGCTTTCTTT. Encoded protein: CASSEQGKSNTEAFF.

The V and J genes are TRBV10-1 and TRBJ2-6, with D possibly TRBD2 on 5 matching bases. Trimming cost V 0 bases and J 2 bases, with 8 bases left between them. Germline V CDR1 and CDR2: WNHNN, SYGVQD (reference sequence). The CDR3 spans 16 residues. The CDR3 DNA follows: TGCGCCAGCAGTGAGTCGAGAGGGACTGGGGCCAACGTCCTGACTTTC. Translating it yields CASSESRGTGANVLTF.

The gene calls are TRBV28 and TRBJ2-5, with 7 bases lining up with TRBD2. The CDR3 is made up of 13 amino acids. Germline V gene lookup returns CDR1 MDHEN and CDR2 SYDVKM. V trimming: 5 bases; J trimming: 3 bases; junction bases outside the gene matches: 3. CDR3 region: CASSNSGKETQYF. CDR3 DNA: TGTGCCAGCAGTAACAGCGGGAAAGAGACCCAGTACTTC.

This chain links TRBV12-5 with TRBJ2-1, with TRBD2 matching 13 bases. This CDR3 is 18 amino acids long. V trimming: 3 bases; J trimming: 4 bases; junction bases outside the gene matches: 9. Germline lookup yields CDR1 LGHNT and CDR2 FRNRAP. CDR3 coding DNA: TGTGCTAGTGGTTTCTACCGACTAGCGGGGGGTGATTACAATGAGCAGTTCTTC. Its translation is CASGFYRLAGGDYNEQFF.

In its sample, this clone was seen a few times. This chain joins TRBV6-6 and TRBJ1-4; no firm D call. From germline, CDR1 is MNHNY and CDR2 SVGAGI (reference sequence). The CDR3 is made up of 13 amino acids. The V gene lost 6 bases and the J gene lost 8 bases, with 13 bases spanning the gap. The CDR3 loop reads CASSPVAREKLFF. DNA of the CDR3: TGTGCCAGCAGCCCCGTCGCTAGAGAAAAACTGTTTTTT.

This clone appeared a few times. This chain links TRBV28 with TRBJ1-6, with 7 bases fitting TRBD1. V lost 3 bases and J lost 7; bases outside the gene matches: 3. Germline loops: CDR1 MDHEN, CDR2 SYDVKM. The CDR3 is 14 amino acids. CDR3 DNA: TGTGCCAGCAGTTTCGGGACAGTAAATTCACCCCTCCACTTT. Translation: CASSFGTVNSPLHF.